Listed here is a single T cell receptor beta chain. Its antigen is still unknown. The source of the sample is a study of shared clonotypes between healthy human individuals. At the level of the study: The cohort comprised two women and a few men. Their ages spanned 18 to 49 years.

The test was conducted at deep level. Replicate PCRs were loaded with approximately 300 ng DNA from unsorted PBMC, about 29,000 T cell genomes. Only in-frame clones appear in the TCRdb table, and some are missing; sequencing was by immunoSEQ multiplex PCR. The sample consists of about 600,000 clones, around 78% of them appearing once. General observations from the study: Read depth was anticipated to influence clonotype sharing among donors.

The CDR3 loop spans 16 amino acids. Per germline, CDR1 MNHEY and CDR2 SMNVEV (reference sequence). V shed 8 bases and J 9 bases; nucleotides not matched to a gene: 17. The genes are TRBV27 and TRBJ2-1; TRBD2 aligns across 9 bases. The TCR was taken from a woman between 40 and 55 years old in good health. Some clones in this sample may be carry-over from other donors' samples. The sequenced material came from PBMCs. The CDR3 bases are TGTGCCAGCGGCTGGTCGGCGGGAGGGCCGGGCGGTGAGCAGTTCTTC. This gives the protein CASGWSAGGPGGEQFF.